A single sample is the source of the 10 T cell receptor beta chains below, sequenced in a study of prognosis after radiotherapy for stage I lung cancer. Multiplex PCR in two rounds served to amplify TCR beta CDR3 from genomic DNA. First-round PCR amplification was performed with primers specific to each TRBV and TRBJ gene. One entry per CDR3 protein, called by TCRdb with MiXCR from the multiplex PCR reads. Here the sample spans around 13,000 distinct CDR3 sequences, 40% to 55% being singletons. The sequenced sample was PBMCs, obtained before or after stereotactic body radiation therapy (not recorded which). The receptors shown here come from a donor aged 50 or older with non-small cell lung cancer.

This clonotype was seen ten or more times. This chain's CDR3 is CASSQGRLAGNNEQFF. CDR3 nucleotide sequence: TGTGCCAGCAGCCAAGGGCGCCTAGCGGGAAACAATGAGCAGTTCTTC. The V gene is TRBV14, the J gene TRBJ2-1; 9 bases agree with TRBD2. Germline-derived CDR1 and CDR2 are SGHDN and FVKESK. The CDR3 is made up of 16 amino acids. With V trimmed by 1 base and J by 5 bases, 6 bases remained unmatched.

This clonotype occurred a few times. The V and J genes are TRBV20-1 and TRBJ1-6; D is unclear. Germline CDR1 DFQATT, CDR2 SNEGSKA (reference sequence). There are 12 residues in the CDR3. V was cut by 7 bases and J by 7 bases, with 11 bases left in between. The CDR3 loop is CSVARRNSPLHF. CDR3 nucleotide sequence: TGCAGTGTCGCGCGGAGAAATTCACCCCTCCACTTT.

Many counts were recorded for this clonotype. Written as DNA, the CDR3 is TGTGCCAGCGAACGGATAGAAGTATACGAGCAGTACTTC. This gives the protein CASERIEVYEQYF. The genes are TRBV6-1 and TRBJ2-7; no clear D. Between the trimmed V and J ends, which lost 8 bases and 4 bases, there was a span of 15 bases. The length of the CDR3 is 13 residues. In germline, CDR1 is MNHNS, CDR2 SASEGT.

The chain uses TRBV29-1 and TRBJ2-7; 14 nucleotides match TRBD2. Germline loops: CDR1 SQVTM, CDR2 ANQGSEA. CDR3 length equals 14 residues. The CDR3 loop is CCRGTSGRSYEQYF. The DNA of the CDR3 is TGCTGCAGGGGGACTAGCGGGAGATCCTACGAGCAGTACTTC.

This clonotype was picked up many times. The V call is TRBV5-6, the J call TRBJ2-5; D gene unclear. The V and J ends lost 1 base and 5 bases respectively, with 3 bases between them. This CDR3 spans 11 amino acids. Germline V CDR1 and CDR2: SGHDT, YYEEEE. CDR3 sequence reads: CASSLRETQYF. As DNA, the CDR3 is TGTGCCAGCAGCTTGCGGGAGACCCAGTACTTC.

This chain connects TRBV2 to TRBJ2-1; 9 bases fit TRBD2. Germline trimming cut 4 bases from V and 6 bases from J; bases unmatched to any gene: 7. This CDR3 comprises 15 residues. Germline-derived CDR1 and CDR2 are SNHLY and FYNNEI. This chain's CDR3 is CASSAGLAFGNEQFF. The CDR3 DNA reads TGTGCCAGCAGTGCGGGACTAGCCTTCGGCAATGAGCAGTTCTTC.

This clonotype occurred many times. The chain carries TRBV12-3 or TRBV12-4 and TRBJ1-5; no clear D. CDR3 length: 13 amino acids. V lost 8 bases and J lost 0, with 8 bases in between. Written as DNA, the CDR3 is TGTGCCAGCCAACAGTCTAGCAATCAGCCCCAGCATTTT. The encoded protein is CASQQSSNQPQHF.

This clonotype has a count of ten or more. This chain connects TRBV5-6 to TRBJ1-6; 9 nucleotides align to TRBD1. J gave up 13 bases and V 3 bases, and 8 bases lay outside the gene matches. Germline V gene lookup returns CDR1 SGHDT and CDR2 YYEEEE. The CDR3 runs to 14 residues. As DNA, the CDR3 is TGTGCCAGCAGCTCACCGGGACAGGGTTCCCCCCTCCACTTT. It encodes CASSSPGQGSPLHF.

By proportion, this clonotype is medium-sized. The chain uses TRBV6-5 and TRBJ1-2, with D possibly TRBD1 on 6 matching bases. V shed 1 base and J shed 2 bases, with 14 bases lying between them. In germline, CDR1 is MNHEY, CDR2 SVGAGI. CDR3 length: 16 residues. For the CDR3, the DNA is TGTGCCAGCAGTTACTATTTACAGGGAGACAACTATGGCTACACCTTC. Translated: CASSYYLQGDNYGYTF.

This clonotype has a handful of counts. The V call is TRBV11-2, the J call TRBJ2-3; TRBD1 might be the D (6 bases). Germline-derived CDR1 and CDR2 are SGHAT and FQNNGV. Trimming removed 4 bases from V and 4 bases from J, with 15 bases in between. CDR3 length: 15 amino acids. The CDR3 region is CASSYGAGVADTQYF. The DNA for the CDR3 is TGTGCCAGCAGCTACGGCGCAGGGGTCGCAGATACGCAGTATTTT. The variable domain in full, completed from reference TRBV11-2 and TRBJ2-3, reads EAGVAQSPRYKIIEKRQSVAFWCNPISGHATLYWYQQILGQGPKLLIQFQNNGVVDDSQLPKDRFSAERLKGVDSTLKIQPAKLEDSAVYLCASSYGAGVADTQYFGPGTRLTVL.